Listed below are T cell receptor beta chains from one sample, sequenced in a study of CD8+CD57+ T cells in acquired aplastic anemia. TCRdb used MiXCR to reprocess the reads, holding one entry per CDR3 protein. The sample shows fewer than 300,000 distinct CDR3 sequences, 82% of them seen only once. Sample: sorted CD4+, CD8+, or CD8+CD57+ T cells (not recorded which) from PBMCs. These receptors came from a human donor with aplastic anemia. CDR3s include the opening cysteine and the closing phenylalanine or tryptophan. A D gene is named only where the DNA matches it firmly. Clone sizes are given selectively: once, few, many, or a class where the clone is expanded.

d_gene	v_gene	len	j_gene	abundance	CDR3aa	CDR3nt
-	TRBV7-2	15	TRBJ1-5	-	CASSLGAAPDQHQHF	TGTGCCAGCAGCTTAGGGGCCGCCCCAGATCAGCACCAGCATTTT
TRBD2	TRBV7-2	15	TRBJ2-2	-	CASSLGTSGNLDEFF	TGTGCCAGCAGCTTAGGGACTAGCGGGAACTTGGACGAGTTTTTT
TRBD1	TRBV7-8	15	TRBJ1-2	-	CASSSNRDSLGEQTF	TGTGCCAGCAGCAGTAACCGGGACAGCCTAGGTGAGCAGACCTTC
-	TRBV25-1	12	TRBJ1-2	-	CASSELRYGYTF	TGTGCCAGCAGTGAACTGCGATATGGCTACACCTTC
-	TRBV7-9	13	TRBJ1-2	-	CASSPLQWKESTF	TGTGCCAGCAGCCCGTTGCAGTGGAAGGAGTCCACCTTC
TRBD1	TRBV12-3/TRBV12-4	16	TRBJ2-2	-	CASSSAGQGDTGELFF	TGTGCCAGCAGTTCCGCGGGACAGGGGGACACCGGGGAGCTGTTTTTT
-	TRBV7-9	15	TRBJ2-5	-	CACSLADCTKETQYF	TGTGCCTGCAGCTTAGCCGACTGCACAAAGGAGACCCAGTACTTC
-	TRBV15	14	TRBJ2-3	-	CATSGAGVAYAQYF	TGTGCCACCAGCGGCGCGGGCGTAGCCTATGCGCAGTATTTC
TRBD2	TRBV5-6	14	TRBJ2-1	-	CASSLGGGSDEQFF	TGTGCCAGCAGCTTGGGCGGGGGGAGCGATGAGCAGTTCTTC
TRBD1	TRBV5-6	15	TRBJ2-3	-	CASRRTRGSTDTQYF	TGTGCCAGTAGACGGACCAGGGGGAGTACAGATACGCAGTATTTT
TRBD2	TRBV7-9	15	TRBJ2-1	-	CASSIPSSGGSEQFF	TGTGCCAGCAGCATTCCAAGCAGCGGGGGCAGTGAGCAGTTCTTC
-	TRBV7-9	16	TRBJ1-2	-	CASSSHDTQLFYGYTF	TGTGCCAGCAGCTCACATGATACGCAGTTGTTTTATGGATACACCTTC
-	TRBV7-9	10	TRBJ2-5	few	CATGSETQYF	TGTGCCACCGGGTCAGAGACCCAGTACTTC
TRBD1	TRBV7-2	16	TRBJ2-1	once	CASSWGQGGDYGEQFF	TGTGCCAGCAGCTGGGGACAGGGCGGAGACTATGGCGAGCAGTTCTTC
-	TRBV7-9	15	TRBJ1-1	-	CASSDGGVQKQVSFF	TGTGCCAGCAGTGATGGGGGGGTCCAGAAGCAGGTATCTTTCTTT
-	TRBV7-8	15	TRBJ1-1	few	CASSLAGTPDTQYFF	TGTGCCAGCAGCTTAGCGGGAACACCCGATACGCAGTATTTCTTT
-	TRBV15	14	TRBJ1-5	-	CATSGGSGQEPQHF	TGTGCCACCAGCGGGGGGTCTGGCCAAGAGCCCCAGCATTTT
-	TRBV2	14	TRBJ2-3	-	CASGFGGGPATQYF	TGTGCCAGCGGGTTCGGGGGCGGTCCCGCGACGCAGTATTTT
TRBD2	TRBV5-1	14	TRBJ2-3	-	CASSLAGGHTTQYF	TGTGCCAGCAGCCTAGCGGGAGGTCACACTACGCAGTATTTT
TRBD2	TRBV10-3	16	TRBJ2-1	few	CAISDYASGVDNEQFF	TGTGCCATCAGTGATTATGCTAGCGGGGTTGACAATGAGCAGTTCTTC
-	TRBV7-9	16	TRBJ1-1	-	CASGWTPIVLNAEAFF	TGTGCCAGCGGCTGGACTCCAATCGTCTTGAACGCTGAAGCTTTCTTT
-	TRBV7-8	15	TRBJ1-1	-	CASSLDLTGTADVFF	TGTGCCAGCAGTCTAGATCTGACGGGGACCGCTGATGTCTTCTTT
-	TRBV7-6	14	TRBJ2-3	-	CASSLAGASTTTQF	TGTGCCAGCAGCTTAGCCGGCGCTAGCACAACGACGCAGTTT
TRBD1	TRBV20-1	14	TRBJ1-1	-	CSARGQGVYTEAFF	TGCAGTGCTAGGGGACAGGGGGTTTACACTGAAGCTTTCTTT
-	TRBV7-9	16	TRBJ1-6	-	CASSSAGTYGTNVLHF	TGTGCCAGCAGCTCAGCGGGTACCTACGGTACCAACGTCCTCCACTTT
-	TRBV2	13	TRBJ2-1	-	CASGDGLTGSQYF	TGTGCCAGCGGGGACGGACTAACGGGAAGTCAGTACTTT
TRBD1	TRBV19	14	TRBJ2-1	-	CASSIRDSYNEQFF	TGTGCCAGTAGTATTAGGGACAGTTACAATGAGCAGTTCTTC
TRBD2	TRBV7-9	14	TRBJ2-3	-	CASCLAGGPVTQYF	TGTGCCAGCTGCTTAGCGGGAGGTCCGGTTACGCAGTATTTT
-	TRBV19	15	TRBJ1-2	-	CASSRGRDLGDGYTF	TGTGCCAGTAGTCGGGGGCGAGACTTAGGAGATGGCTACACCTTC
TRBD2	TRBV15	16	TRBJ2-7	-	CAGSEQSGTGPYEQYF	TGTGCCGGCAGCGAGCAGAGCGGGACTGGGCCATACGAGCAGTACTTC
TRBD1	TRBV20-1	15	TRBJ2-7	-	CSATKPGQGIYEQYF	TGCAGTGCTACCAAACCGGGACAGGGGATTTACGAGCAGTACTTC
TRBD1	TRBV19	16	TRBJ2-1	-	CASSIPVQGAKQPQHF	TGTGCCAGTAGTATTCCAGTACAGGGGGCTAAACAGCCCCAGCATTTC
-	TRBV9	15	TRBJ2-2	-	CASSPQRGTDTQLFF	TGTGCCAGCAGCCCGCAGAGGGGCACAGATACGCAGTTGTTTTTT
-	TRBV2	13	TRBJ1-6	-	CASRVSEVFALHF	TGTGCCAGCAGGGTCAGTGAGGTCTTTGCCCTCCACTTT
-	TRBV7-2	14	TRBJ2-1	-	CASSFHPAGNALSF	TGTGCCAGCAGCTTTCATCCAGCCGGGAATGCCCTTTCCTTC
-	TRBV9	14	TRBJ2-5	-	CASSGGSDTQTFYF	TGTGCCAGCAGCGGAGGGTCAGATACGCAGACTTTTTACTTC
-	TRBV7-2	17	TRBJ2-3	-	CASSLREAVATTDTQYF	TGTGCCAGCAGCTTACGGGAAGCGGTAGCTACCACGGATACGCAGTATTTT
-	TRBV10-3	16	TRBJ2-7	-	CAISEAPAQGSYEQYF	TGTGCCATCAGTGAGGCCCCGGCACAGGGTAGCTACGAGCAGTACTTC
-	TRBV7-6	15	TRBJ2-1	-	CASSLTAGPYNEQFF	TGTGCCAGCAGTTTAACAGCGGGCCCCTACAATGAGCAGTTCTTC
-	TRBV11-1	14	TRBJ1-5	-	CASSDAYTNQPQHF	TGTGCCAGCAGCGATGCTTATACAAATCAGCCCCAGCATTTT